A selection of T cell receptor beta chains follows, all from one sample in a study of T cell repertoires in cytomegalovirus infection. One entry per CDR3 protein results from TCRdb running MiXCR on the reads. The sample includes about 450,000 distinct CDR3 sequences, approximately 30% of them seen just once. The sample comprised PBMCs. The receptors shown here come from a human donor in good health (CMV status not recorded). Some clones in this sample may be carry-over from other donors' samples. The CDR3 runs from the conserved cysteine through the conserved F or W. The order of the fields is J gene, V gene, CDR3 protein.

TRBJ1-3	TRBV7-6	CASSIQGGAGNTIYF
TRBJ1-5	TRBV5-5	CASSPWQGADQPQHF
TRBJ1-2	TRBV11-2	CASSQDRDRGYTF
TRBJ1-3	TRBV23-1	CASVQDRPNSGNTIYF
TRBJ2-2	TRBV11-3	CAGSKTGTTNTGELFF
TRBJ2-2	TRBV6-2/TRBV6-3	CASSPPDLTGELFF
TRBJ2-5	TRBV12-3/TRBV12-4	CASSPGRRETQYF
TRBJ2-5	TRBV4-1	CASSQASGGLETQYF
TRBJ2-2	TRBV6-1	CASYTGSGELFF
TRBJ1-2	TRBV24-1	CATSDPRQRYHGYTF
TRBJ2-7	TRBV11-2	CASSSLATYEQYF
TRBJ2-5	TRBV6-1	CASSEAPFLQQETQYF
TRBJ2-6	TRBV28	CASSDYFGVLTF
TRBJ2-2	TRBV6-1	CASKDRGKPGELFF
TRBJ2-3	TRBV19	CASTPPAGTTDTQYF
TRBJ1-2	TRBV29-1	CSVATHTTTNYGYTF
TRBJ2-7	TRBV6-2/TRBV6-3	CASSWGGAKPGEQYF
TRBJ1-3	TRBV7-6	CASRATGSGNTIYF
TRBJ1-2	TRBV7-2	CASSSRDRGNYGYTF
TRBJ2-1	TRBV10-3	CAISESKGFNYNEQFF
TRBJ2-1	TRBV5-4	CASRTRGTGHNEQFF
TRBJ2-2	TRBV5-6	CASSSRGWTAANTGELFF
TRBJ1-5	TRBV6-1	CASSEGTAWDQPQHF
TRBJ1-1	TRBV2	CASIVILRGTEAFF
TRBJ2-7	TRBV7-9	CASSLGSLPEQYF